The rows below give T cell receptor beta chains drawn from one sample of a study of blood T cells in healthy people across ages. TCRdb analysed the 5' RACE reads with MiXCR anew, one entry per CDR3 protein. The table has around 780,000 distinct CDR3 sequences, 56% seen once. The sample taken for sequencing was blood. These receptors all come from a man aged 35-49 years in good health. The CDR3 runs from the conserved cysteine through the conserved F or W. The D gene is left open where the match is weak. A clone size is listed for some rows: how often the clone was seen (once, few, many), or a class if it is expanded.

d_call	clone_size	cdr3_length	j_call	v_call	cdr3_aa	cdr3_nt
TRBD1	NA	15	TRBJ1-2	TRBV2	CASSHTGDRGSGYTF	TGTGCCAGCAGTCATACCGGGGACAGGGGATCTGGCTACACCTTC
NA	few	13	TRBJ2-7	TRBV29-1	CSVEQSGLDEQYF	TGCAGCGTTGAACAATCAGGGCTCGACGAGCAGTACTTC
NA	NA	15	TRBJ2-3	TRBV7-2	CASSWAGSGTDTQYF	TGTGCCAGCAGCTGGGCAGGTAGCGGCACAGATACGCAGTATTTT
TRBD1	once	14	TRBJ1-2	TRBV10-3	CAIRPGQLNYGYTF	TGTGCCATCAGGCCGGGACAGCTTAACTATGGCTACACCTTC
TRBD1	NA	16	TRBJ2-5	TRBV24-1	CATSDFGTGDQETQYF	TGTGCCACCAGTGATTTCGGGACAGGAGATCAAGAGACCCAGTACTTC
NA	NA	15	TRBJ2-5	TRBV28	CASRRPMGGQETQYF	TGTGCCAGCAGGAGGCCGATGGGGGGACAAGAGACCCAGTACTTC
NA	once	14	TRBJ1-5	TRBV20-1	CSASSTLADQPQHF	TGCAGTGCTAGTTCAACCCTCGCTGATCAGCCCCAGCATTTT
NA	NA	15	TRBJ2-4	TRBV6-2/TRBV6-3	CASSYGRLAKNIQYF	TGTGCCAGCAGTTACGGGCGACTAGCCAAAAACATTCAGTACTTC
TRBD1	NA	16	TRBJ2-2	TRBV6-2/TRBV6-3	CASSTYRGSNTGELFF	TGTGCCAGCAGTACTTACAGGGGGTCCAACACCGGGGAGCTGTTTTTT
TRBD2	NA	14	TRBJ2-7	TRBV7-9	CASSPAGEPYEQYF	TGTGCCAGCAGCCCGGCGGGGGAACCCTACGAGCAGTACTTC
NA	NA	14	TRBJ1-2	TRBV12-3/TRBV12-4	CASSHHGTLYGYTF	TGTGCCAGCAGCCATCACGGGACATTGTATGGCTACACCTTC
TRBD1	few	13	TRBJ1-6	TRBV29-1	CSVGDRGHSPLHF	TGCAGCGTTGGGGACAGGGGTCATTCACCCCTCCACTTT
NA	many	12	TRBJ2-7	TRBV10-3	CAIRGDSYEQYF	TGTGCCATCAGGGGGGACTCCTACGAGCAGTACTTC
NA	NA	12	TRBJ2-5	TRBV20-1	CSASLREETQYF	TGCAGTGCTAGTTTACGGGAAGAGACCCAGTACTTC
TRBD2	NA	18	TRBJ2-1	TRBV20-1	CSAREFGTRSGTYNEQFF	TGCAGTGCTAGAGAGTTCGGGACTAGAAGTGGGACCTACAATGAGCAGTTCTTC
NA	few	14	TRBJ1-5	TRBV3-1	CASSQNGGTQPQHF	TGTGCCAGCAGCCAAAATGGGGGTACGCAGCCCCAGCATTTT
TRBD2	NA	15	TRBJ2-2	TRBV4-2	CASKRLAGAAGELFF	TGTGCCAGCAAAAGACTAGCGGGAGCGGCCGGGGAGCTGTTTTTT
NA	many	13	TRBJ2-3	TRBV7-9	CASSLVLTDTQYF	TGTGCCAGCAGCTTAGTTCTCACAGATACGCAGTATTTT
TRBD1	NA	14	TRBJ2-7	TRBV7-3	CASSTGQAGGEQYF	TGTGCCAGCAGCACGGGACAGGCTGGGGGCGAGCAGTACTTC
NA	few	16	TRBJ2-1	TRBV5-1	CASSLALAGGQNEQFF	TGCGCCAGCAGCTTGGCTCTAGCAGGAGGGCAGAATGAGCAGTTCTTC
NA	NA	12	TRBJ1-2	TRBV20-1	CSARDPEGGYTF	TGCAGTGCCCGGGATCCAGAGGGTGGCTACACCTTC
NA	NA	13	TRBJ1-1	TRBV7-6	CASSLNQGTEAFF	TGTGCCAGCAGTCTCAACCAGGGCACTGAAGCTTTCTTT
NA	few	16	TRBJ2-3	TRBV4-1	CASSHIAGRSTDTQYF	TGCGCCAGCAGCCATATTGCCGGTAGGAGCACAGATACGCAGTATTTT
NA	NA	15	TRBJ2-7	TRBV5-1	CASSLVGVNSYEQYF	TGCGCCAGCAGCTTGGTAGGTGTCAACTCCTACGAGCAGTACTTC
NA	NA	14	TRBJ2-1	TRBV20-1	CSARGPNSYNEQFF	TGCAGTGCTAGAGGGCCGAATTCCTACAATGAGCAGTTCTTC
TRBD1	NA	13	TRBJ1-1	TRBV29-1	CSTRTGANTEAFF	TGCAGCACACGGACAGGGGCGAACACTGAAGCTTTCTTT
NA	NA	15	TRBJ1-2	TRBV15	CATSRDRGSSYGYTF	TGTGCCACCAGCAGAGATCGGGGGAGCTCTTATGGCTATACCTTC
NA	NA	15	TRBJ2-7	TRBV7-9	CASSLVWPSRVEQYF	TGTGCCAGCAGCTTAGTGTGGCCAAGTAGAGTTGAGCAGTACTTC
NA	NA	16	TRBJ1-2	TRBV5-6	CASSLGTGRGPYGYTF	TGTGCCAGCAGCTTGGGCACGGGCAGGGGTCCCTATGGCTACACCTTC
NA	NA	16	TRBJ2-1	TRBV7-9	CASSFKLREKGNEQFF	TGTGCCAGCAGCTTTAAATTACGGGAGAAAGGAAATGAGCAGTTCTTC
NA	NA	14	TRBJ2-1	TRBV20-1	CSARGVVSYNEQFF	TGCAGTGCCCGTGGGGTGGTGTCCTACAATGAGCAGTTCTTC
TRBD1	NA	16	TRBJ1-2	TRBV5-1	CASSLTGTGDSYGYTF	TGCGCCAGCAGCTTGACCGGGACAGGGGACTCCTATGGCTACACCTTC
NA	once	15	TRBJ2-4	TRBV12-3/TRBV12-4	CASSLRTLAKNIQYF	TGTGCCAGCAGCCTTAGGACTTTAGCCAAAAACATTCAGTACTTC
NA	NA	15	TRBJ1-5	TRBV3-1	CASSQGPLANQPQHF	TGTGCCAGCAGCCAAGGGCCCTTGGCGAATCAGCCCCAGCATTTT
TRBD2	NA	15	TRBJ2-7	TRBV11-2	CASSLGGLAGAEQYF	TGTGCCAGCAGCTTAGGGGGTCTAGCGGGGGCCGAGCAGTACTTC
NA	NA	15	TRBJ2-3	TRBV5-1	CASSASVGSTDTQYF	TGCGCCAGCAGCGCGTCGGTGGGGAGCACAGATACGCAGTATTTT
NA	NA	16	TRBJ2-3	TRBV5-1	CASSPGRDSLTDTQYF	TGCGCCAGCAGCCCAGGGCGGGACAGCCTTACAGATACGCAGTATTTT
TRBD1	NA	14	TRBJ1-1	TRBV20-1	CSAKDGTGLPEAFF	TGCAGTGCGAAGGACGGGACAGGGCTTCCTGAAGCTTTCTTT
NA	NA	16	TRBJ2-3	TRBV9	CASGLGNPLSGDTQYF	TGTGCCAGCGGACTCGGCAATCCTCTGAGTGGAGATACGCAGTATTTT
TRBD1	few	15	TRBJ2-7	TRBV6-2/TRBV6-3	CASSRYRGDTNEQYF	TGTGCCAGCAGTCGCTACAGGGGCGACACTAACGAGCAGTACTTC
NA	NA	15	TRBJ1-4	TRBV9	CASSPSAATNEKLFF	TGTGCCAGCAGCCCGAGCGCAGCAACTAATGAAAAACTGTTTTTT
NA	few	13	TRBJ2-1	TRBV14	CASSQDFYNEQFF	TGTGCCAGCAGCCAAGACTTCTACAATGAGCAGTTCTTC
NA	few	17	TRBJ2-7	TRBV27	CASSWRATGWSSYEQYF	TGTGCCAGCAGTTGGCGGGCAACTGGCTGGAGCTCCTACGAGCAGTACTTC
NA	NA	12	TRBJ2-5	TRBV6-2/TRBV6-3	CASSYLGFEQYF	TGTGCCAGCAGTTACCTCGGATTTGAGCAGTACTTC
NA	NA	14	TRBJ2-7	TRBV29-1	CSVGFPLDSYEQYF	TGCAGCGTTGGGTTTCCTTTGGACAGCTACGAGCAGTACTTC
TRBD2	NA	19	TRBJ2-7	TRBV27	CASSRYRGTSGTNYNEQYF	TGTGCCAGCAGCCGCTACAGGGGGACTAGCGGGACCAACTACAATGAGCAGTACTTC
TRBD1	NA	14	TRBJ2-1	TRBV5-1	CASSLSQGDNEQFF	TGCGCCAGCAGCCTTTCACAGGGGGACAATGAGCAGTTCTTC
NA	NA	13	TRBJ2-7	TRBV7-2	CANSSTGSYEQYF	TGTGCCAACAGCTCGACAGGATCCTACGAGCAGTACTTC
NA	NA	15	TRBJ1-5	TRBV5-5	CASSLVAGSNQPQHF	TGTGCCAGCAGCTTGGTGGCAGGAAGCAATCAGCCCCAGCATTTT
NA	NA	14	TRBJ2-7	TRBV24-1	CATSDGTRDYEQYF	TGTGCCACCAGTGACGGGACTCGGGACTACGAGCAGTACTTC
NA	few	11	TRBJ2-7	TRBV29-1	CSVVGDYEQYF	TGCAGCGTTGTCGGGGACTACGAGCAGTACTTC
NA	NA	12	TRBJ2-1	TRBV28	CASSLTAFDLFF	TGTGCCAGCAGTTTAACGGCATTTGATTTGTTCTTC
NA	NA	17	TRBJ2-1	TRBV5-5	CASSSKLIAPQSNEQFF	TGTGCCAGCAGCTCAAAGCTTATAGCGCCCCAATCGAATGAGCAGTTCTTC
TRBD2	NA	16	TRBJ2-5	TRBV30	CAWRVKIGGFGETQYF	TGTGCCTGGAGAGTCAAAATCGGGGGGTTTGGAGAGACCCAGTACTTC
NA	few	14	TRBJ2-7	TRBV7-2	CASNDRNFSYEQYF	TGTGCCAGCAACGACAGGAACTTTTCCTACGAGCAGTACTTC